This TCR beta chain was recorded in a study of radiation and T cells in renal cell carcinoma. Study summary: Nephrectomy followed 15 Gy stereotactic body radiation by 4 weeks.

The time point denotes: blood 2 weeks post-SBRT. Treatment indicated: 15 Gy SBRT to primary tumor, nephrectomy 4 weeks later. Radiation-treated patients gave blood at baseline, week 2 and week 4. The tumor was a clear cell renal cell carcinoma. Findings and caveats of the study: In blood, top tumor clones expanded by 2 weeks, shrinking by 4.

This clone was picked up one time. Its cognate antigen is unknown. Clones were sequenced by immunoSEQ multiplex PCR, and TCRdb holds only the in-frame ones, with some missing. This table has tens of thousands of clones, 80% appearing once. The CDR3 contains 18 residues. Germline lookup yields CDR1 LNHDA and CDR2 SQIVND (reference sequence). The V and J ends lost 5 bases and 0 bases respectively, with 22 bases between them. The chain recombines TRBV19 with TRBJ1-1; a weak D match, TRBD1 (6 bases). This TCR was sampled from a woman between 65 and 79 years old with renal cell carcinoma. This specimen consisted of blood, obtained from a patient whose treatment included radiotherapy and nephrectomy. This CDR3 reads CASSPIIGQWGVNTEAFF. CDR3 bases: TGTGCCAGTAGTCCGATTATTGGACAGTGGGGGGTGAACACTGAAGCTTTCTTT.